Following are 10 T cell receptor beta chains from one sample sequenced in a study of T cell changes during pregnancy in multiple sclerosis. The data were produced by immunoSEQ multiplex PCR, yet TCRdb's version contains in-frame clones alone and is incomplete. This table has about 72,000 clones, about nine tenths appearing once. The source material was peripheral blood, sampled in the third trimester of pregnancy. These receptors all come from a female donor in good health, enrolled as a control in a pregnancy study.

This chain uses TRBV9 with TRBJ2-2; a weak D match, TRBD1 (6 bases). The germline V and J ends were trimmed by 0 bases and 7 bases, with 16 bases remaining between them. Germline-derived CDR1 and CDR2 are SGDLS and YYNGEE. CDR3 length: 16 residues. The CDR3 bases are TGTGCCAGCAGCGTAGGAATCTCAGGGGTTAACGGGGAGCTGTTTTTT. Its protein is CASSVGISGVNGELFF.

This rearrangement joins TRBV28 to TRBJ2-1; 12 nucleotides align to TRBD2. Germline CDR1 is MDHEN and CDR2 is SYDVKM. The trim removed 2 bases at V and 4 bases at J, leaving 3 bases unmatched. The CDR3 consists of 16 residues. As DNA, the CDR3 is TGTGCCAGCAGTTTACGCACTAGCGGGAGGTACAATGAGCAGTTCTTC. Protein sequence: CASSLRTSGRYNEQFF.

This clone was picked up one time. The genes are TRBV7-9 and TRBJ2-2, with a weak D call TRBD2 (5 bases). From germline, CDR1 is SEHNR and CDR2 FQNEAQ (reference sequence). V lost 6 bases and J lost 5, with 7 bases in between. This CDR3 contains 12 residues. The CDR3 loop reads CASRPGTGELFF. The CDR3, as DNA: TGTGCCAGCAGGCCGGGAACCGGGGAGCTGTTTTTT.

Here the CDR3 reads CASRRGQPDKYTDTQYF. The CDR3 DNA sequence: TGTGCCAGCAGAAGAGGACAACCCGACAAGTACACAGATACGCAGTATTTT. J is TRBJ2-3 and V is TRBV21-1; TRBD1 reflects the table's D call only, with no check against the DNA. TRBV21-1 represents a pseudogene. The CDR3 covers 17 residues.

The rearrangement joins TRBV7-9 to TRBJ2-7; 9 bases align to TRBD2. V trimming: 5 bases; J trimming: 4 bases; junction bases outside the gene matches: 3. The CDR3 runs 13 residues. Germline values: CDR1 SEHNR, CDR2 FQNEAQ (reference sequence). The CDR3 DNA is TGTGCCAGCAGCGGCAGCGGGAGGTACGAGCAGTACTTC. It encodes CASSGSGRYEQYF.

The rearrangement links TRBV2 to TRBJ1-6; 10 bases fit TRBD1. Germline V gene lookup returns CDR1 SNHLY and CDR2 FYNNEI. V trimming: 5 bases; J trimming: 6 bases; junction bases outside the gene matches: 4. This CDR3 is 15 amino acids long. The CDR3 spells CASSSGQGVNSPLHF. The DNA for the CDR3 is TGTGCCAGCAGTAGCGGACAGGGGGTTAATTCACCCCTCCACTTT.

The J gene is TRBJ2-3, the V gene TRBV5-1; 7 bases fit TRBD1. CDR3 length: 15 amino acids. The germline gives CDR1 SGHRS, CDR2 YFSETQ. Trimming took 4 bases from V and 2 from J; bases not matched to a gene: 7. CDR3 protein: CASSPTGTDTDTQYF. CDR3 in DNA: TGCGCCAGCAGCCCTACCGGGACAGACACAGATACGCAGTATTTT.

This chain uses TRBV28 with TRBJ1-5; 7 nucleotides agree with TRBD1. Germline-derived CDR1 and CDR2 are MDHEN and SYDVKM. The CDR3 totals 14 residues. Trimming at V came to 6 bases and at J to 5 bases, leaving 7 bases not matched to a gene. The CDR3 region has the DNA TGTGCCAGCAGCCTTAACAGGGGTCATCAGCCCCAGCATTTT. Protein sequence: CASSLNRGHQPQHF.

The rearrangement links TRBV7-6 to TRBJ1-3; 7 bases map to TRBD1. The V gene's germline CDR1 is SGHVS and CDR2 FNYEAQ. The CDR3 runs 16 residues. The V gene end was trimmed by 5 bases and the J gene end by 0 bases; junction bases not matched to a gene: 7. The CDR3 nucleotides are TGTGCCAGCAGCCCCCGAACAGGGGTCTCTGGAAACACCATATATTTT. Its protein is CASSPRTGVSGNTIYF.

In DNA, the CDR3 is TGTGCCAGCAGCCCGGCTAGCGGGAGGTCCTACGAGCAGTACTTC. It yields the protein CASSPASGRSYEQYF. The chain uses TRBV7-2 and TRBJ2-7; 11 nucleotides match TRBD2. CDR3 length: 15 residues. Trimming cost V 5 bases and J 1 base; bases outside gene matches: 4. CDR1 is SGHTA and CDR2 is FQGNSA in the germline V gene.